These 27 T cell receptor beta chains were all obtained from the same sample, sequenced in a study of early T cells in non-severe SARS-CoV-2 infection. TCRdb processed the 5' RACE reads anew with MiXCR; each CDR3 protein has one entry. The sample consists of some 67,000 distinct CDR3 sequences, less than 15% of them appearing once. Sequences were obtained from whole blood. These receptors were taken from an adult who was a healthcare worker with PCR-confirmed SARS-CoV-2 infection or an uninfected control (not recorded which).

This sequence joins TRBV24-1 and TRBJ2-5, with 7 bases identical to TRBD1. V lost 5 bases and J lost 2; bases outside the gene matches: 7. The CDR3 totals 15 residues. CDR1 is KGHDR and CDR2 is SFDVKD in the germline V gene. The CDR3 DNA reads as TGTGCCACCAGTGCCGTAAGCAGGGGGCAAGAGACCCAGTACTTC. This sequence encodes CATSAVSRGQETQYF.

This clonotype was seen at least ten times. The genes are TRBV10-2 and TRBJ2-3, with TRBD2 matching over 16 bases. CDR3 length: 15 amino acids. From germline, CDR1 is WSHSY and CDR2 SAAADI. V lost 10 bases and J lost 4; bases outside the gene matches: 5. In nucleotides, the CDR3 is TGCGCCACCCTGGGACTAGCGGGGGGGCCAGATACGCAGTATTTT. This encodes CATLGLAGGPDTQYF.

This clonotype was observed at least ten times. The rearrangement joins TRBV10-3 to TRBJ2-3; 7 bases are a match to TRBD2. J lost 7 bases, V lost 4 bases, and 5 bases had no gene match. CDR1 ENHRY and CDR2 SYGVKD come from the germline V gene. The CDR3 covers 13 residues. The CDR3 region is CAISAGAGYTQYF. The CDR3 DNA sequence: TGTGCCATCAGTGCGGGAGCGGGGTATACGCAGTATTTT.

This clonotype was seen a handful of times. The V gene is TRBV7-8, the J gene TRBJ2-3; weak D call: TRBD2 (5 bases). The germline gives CDR1 SGHVS, CDR2 FQNEAQ. This CDR3 region has 15 residues. Trimming pared 5 bases from V and 0 bases from J, leaving 12 bases between. CDR3 DNA: TGTGCCAGCAGCCGGGATTTTACTAGCACAGATACGCAGTATTTT. It yields the protein CASSRDFTSTDTQYF.

The chain combines TRBV5-1 with TRBJ2-1, with D perhaps being TRBD1 or TRBD2 (5 bases each). V lost 4 bases, J lost 8 bases, and 16 bases lay in between. The CDR3 is 14 amino acids. Germline CDR1 and CDR2: SGHRS and YFSETQ. CDR3 region: CASSPGRGDDEQFF. The CDR3 DNA sequence: TGCGCCAGCAGCCCCGGTAGGGGAGACGATGAGCAGTTCTTC.

This clonotype was recorded many times. This chain joins TRBV11-2 and TRBJ2-1, with D maybe TRBD1 (7 bases). Trimming took 8 bases from V and 5 from J, leaving 19 bases between them. The CDR3 runs 15 residues. CDR1 is SGHAT and CDR2 is FQNNGV in the germline V gene. The CDR3: CASGTLWTGNNEQFF. CDR3 DNA sequence: TGTGCCAGCGGGACTTTGTGGACAGGTAACAATGAGCAGTTCTTC.

The table lists this clonotype with a few counts. The chain carries TRBV12-5 and TRBJ2-7; D gene uncertain. Deletions cut 1 base from V and 0 bases from J, with 7 bases between. Looked up from germline, CDR1 is LGHNT and CDR2 is FRNRAP. The CDR3 consists of 14 residues. CDR3 nucleotide sequence: TGTGCTAGTGGTTTGGGGGTCAGCTCCTACGAGCAGTACTTC. This sequence encodes CASGLGVSSYEQYF.

The genes are TRBV11-2 and TRBJ2-7; TRBD1 matches at 8 bases. The CDR3 spans 17 residues. Trimming cost V 3 bases and J 2 bases; bases outside gene matches: 12. CDR1 and CDR2 (germline): SGHAT, FQNNGV. CDR3 residues: CASSLIRTGRAPYEQYF. CDR3 DNA: TGTGCCAGCAGCTTGATTCGGACAGGGCGCGCCCCCTACGAGCAGTACTTC.

The chain carries TRBV11-2 and TRBJ2-1; 7 nucleotides align to TRBD1. Looked up from germline, CDR1 is SGHAT and CDR2 is FQNNGV. V was clipped by 5 bases and J by 4 bases; unmatched bases: 8. The CDR3 contains 15 residues. As DNA, the CDR3 is TGTGCCAGCAGCACACCCGGGACAGCTTACAATGAGCAGTTCTTC. It encodes CASSTPGTAYNEQFF. Combining the CDR3 with reference TRBV11-2 and TRBJ2-1 gives the whole variable domain EAGVAQSPRYKIIEKRQSVAFWCNPISGHATLYWYQQILGQGPKLLIQFQNNGVVDDSQLPKDRFSAERLKGVDSTLKIQPAKLEDSAVYLCASSTPGTAYNEQFFGPGTRLTVL.

This clonotype was observed at least ten times. The rearrangement uses TRBV5-1 and TRBJ2-5; 10 bases map to TRBD1. CDR1 and CDR2 (germline): SGHRS, YFSETQ. The V segment lost 4 bases and the J segment 4 bases; nucleotides outside the gene matches: 4. The CDR3 contains 14 residues. In DNA form, the CDR3 reads TGCGCCAGCAGCCCAGGGACAGGGGCAGAGACCCAGTACTTC. Its translation: CASSPGTGAETQYF.

The CDR3 region is CASSPGQVNTGELFF. In DNA, the CDR3 is TGTGCCAGCAGCCCGGGACAAGTGAACACCGGGGAGCTGTTTTTT. The chain combines TRBV7-9 with TRBJ2-2; tentative D call: TRBD1 (6 bases). The CDR3 covers 15 residues. V was pared by 5 bases and J by 1 base, with 11 bases between. Germline assignment: CDR1 SEHNR and CDR2 FQNEAQ (reference sequence). Combining the CDR3 with reference TRBV7-9 and TRBJ2-2 gives the whole variable domain DTGVSQNPRHKITKRGQNVTFRCDPISEHNRLYWYRQTLGQGPEFLTYFQNEAQLEKSRLLSDRFSAERPKGSFSTLEIQRTEQGDSAMYLCASSPGQVNTGELFFGEGSRLTVL.

With respect to this clonotype: One end of the junction is discordant with germline, which a read error may explain. J is TRBJ2-1 and V is TRBV20-1; D is possibly TRBD2 (6 bases). In germline, CDR1 is DFQATT, CDR2 SNEGSKA (reference sequence). CDR3 length: 15 amino acids. CDR3 loop: CSARDGTRPYNEQFF. The CDR3 bases are TGCAGTGCCAGAGATGGGACTCGGCCCTACAATGAGCAGTTCTTC.

This clonotype was observed at least ten times. V is TRBV24-1 and J is TRBJ2-1; 13 bases agree with TRBD2. The junction had 9 bases not matched to a gene; V was cut back by 3 bases and J by 8 bases. The CDR3 totals 17 residues. Germline lookup yields CDR1 KGHDR and CDR2 SFDVKD. The CDR3 is CATSDQGTSGNGDEQFF. CDR3 coding DNA: TGTGCCACCAGTGATCAGGGGACTAGCGGGAACGGGGATGAGCAGTTCTTC.

This clonotype was seen ten or more times. The genes are TRBV5-5 and TRBJ1-5; possibly TRBD1 for D (6 bases). The CDR3 covers 16 residues. Germline V gene lookup returns CDR1 SGHKS and CDR2 YYEKEE (reference sequence). With 1 base removed from V and 2 bases from J, the gap between germline ends came to 13 bases. The CDR3, as DNA: TGTGCCAGCAGCTTGCGGGGGGCGCCGGGCAATCAGCCCCAGCATTTT. It translates to CASSLRGAPGNQPQHF.

This clonotype was observed many times. The chain employs TRBV4-2 and TRBJ2-1, with 11 bases aligning to TRBD1. CDR3 length equals 17 residues. CDR1 is LGHNA and CDR2 is YNFKEQ in the germline V gene. After removal of 2 bases from V and 4 bases from J, the junction contained 7 bases not matched to a gene. CDR3 in amino acids: CASSQTGGTGGYNEQFF. The CDR3 region has the DNA TGTGCCAGCAGCCAAACCGGTGGGACAGGGGGGTACAATGAGCAGTTCTTC.

This clonotype was observed many times. The J gene is TRBJ2-1, the V gene TRBV4-1; tentative D call: TRBD2 (6 bases). Germline-derived CDR1 and CDR2 are MGHRA and YSYEKL. V gave up 11 bases and J gave up 2 bases, with 19 bases separating them. This CDR3 is built from 15 residues. CDR3 DNA sequence: TGCGCCTGTCCGGCGGGGAATCGACCCTACAATGAGCAGTTCTTC. This codes for CACPAGNRPYNEQFF.

This clonotype came up many times. The chain couples TRBV4-2 to TRBJ2-1, with TRBD1 as a possible D gene (5 bases). The germline V gene encodes CDR1 LGHNA and CDR2 YNFKEQ. V lost 3 bases and J 6 bases, leaving 21 bases between the germline ends. This CDR3 is built from 17 residues. CDR3 amino acids: CASSHPLGQGRSNEQFF. For the CDR3, the DNA is TGTGCCAGCAGCCACCCCCTCGGGCAGGGTCGGAGCAATGAGCAGTTCTTC.

This clonotype was counted ten times or more. This chain uses TRBV5-1 with TRBJ2-3, with D possibly being TRBD1 (6 bases). The V and J ends lost 4 bases and 2 bases respectively, with 11 bases between them. Germline V CDR1 and CDR2: SGHRS, YFSETQ. CDR3 size: 14 residues. The CDR3 DNA sequence: TGCGCCAGCAGCCTGGACAGTCTCACAGATACGCAGTATTTT. This gives the protein CASSLDSLTDTQYF.

The chain recombines TRBV27 with TRBJ2-7; TRBD2 agrees at 10 bases. Germline lookup yields CDR1 MNHEY and CDR2 SMNVEV (reference sequence). The CDR3 is made up of 17 amino acids. J gave up 3 bases and V 3 bases, and 11 bases lay outside the gene matches. CDR3 in amino acids: CASSFKGWTSGFYEQYF. The CDR3 DNA follows: TGTGCCAGCAGTTTTAAGGGGTGGACTAGCGGTTTCTACGAGCAGTACTTC.

The CDR3 loop reads CASRRTDTGELFF. Here the CDR3 DNA reads TGTGCCAGCAGGCGGACAGACACCGGGGAGCTGTTTTTT. The rearrangement uses TRBV6-2 or TRBV6-3 and TRBJ2-2; perhaps TRBD1 as D (6 bases). Germline-derived CDR1 and CDR2 are MNHEY and SVGEGT. This CDR3 is built from 13 residues. The V end was cut by 6 bases, the J end by 3 bases, with 8 bases between.

The gene calls are TRBV9 and TRBJ2-7, with a weak D call TRBD1 (6 bases). Germline assignment: CDR1 SGDLS and CDR2 YYNGEE. This CDR3 is built from 14 residues. V shed 3 bases and J shed 0 bases, with 10 bases lying between them. Here the CDR3 reads CASSAWDNSYEQYF. The CDR3 bases are TGTGCCAGCAGCGCGTGGGACAACTCCTACGAGCAGTACTTC.

This clonotype showed up many times. This sequence joins TRBV5-1 and TRBJ1-1; D possibly corresponds to TRBD1 (6 bases). Trimming removed 7 bases at V and 1 base at J, with 14 bases between. Looked up from germline, CDR1 is SGHRS and CDR2 is YFSETQ. This CDR3 comprises 14 residues. The DNA of the CDR3 is TGCGCCAGCGGTCGGGACACCGGGAACACTGAAGCTTTCTTT. This gives the protein CASGRDTGNTEAFF.

This clonotype was detected only a few times. V gene TRBV20-1 combines with J gene TRBJ2-1; 10 nucleotides line up with TRBD2. The V and J ends lost 6 bases and 7 bases, in that order; junction bases with no gene match: 15. CDR3 length: 16 amino acids. The germline gives CDR1 DFQATT, CDR2 SNEGSKA (reference sequence). CDR3 nucleotide sequence: TGCAGTGCCCGTGTAGCGGGGGGTCTCAACTGGAATGAGCAGTTCTTC. Amino acids: CSARVAGGLNWNEQFF.

This clonotype was recorded at least ten times. The gene calls are TRBV29-1 and TRBJ2-5, with D possibly TRBD1 on 5 matching bases. Germline CDR1 SQVTM, CDR2 ANQGSEA. V lost 5 bases and J 4 bases, leaving 17 bases between the germline ends. This CDR3 has 14 residues. The CDR3 is CSVQGHGRSETQYF. The DNA for the CDR3 is TGCAGCGTTCAAGGACACGGGCGGTCAGAGACCCAGTACTTC.

This clonotype was counted only a few times. The rearrangement uses TRBV10-2 and TRBJ1-2; TRBD1 is a possible D gene (5 bases). Trimming removed 2 bases at V and 13 bases at J, with 14 bases between. The germline gives CDR1 WSHSY, CDR2 SAAADI. CDR3 length equals 12 residues. Here the CDR3 reads CASSERQGFGTF. CDR3 nucleotide sequence: TGCGCCAGCAGTGAGCGGCAGGGATTTGGCACCTTC.

This clonotype was detected ten times or more. The chain employs TRBV11-2 and TRBJ2-1; tentatively, D is TRBD2 (6 bases). The CDR3 spans 15 residues. V was clipped by 2 bases and J by 6 bases, with 14 bases between them. Germline V gene sequence: CDR1 SGHAT, CDR2 FQNNGV. The CDR3 DNA is TGTGCCAGCAGCTTAAAGGTGACGGGGGTCAATGAGCAGTTCTTC. Protein product: CASSLKVTGVNEQFF.

The chain is built from TRBV20-1 and TRBJ1-2; TRBD1 matches 9 bases. The CDR3 spans 14 residues. The V segment lost 0 bases and the J segment 5 bases; nucleotides outside the gene matches: 4. CDR1 and CDR2 (germline): DFQATT, SNEGSKA (reference sequence). CDR3 DNA sequence: TGCAGTGCTAGAGACACAGGGGGCGAATATGGCTACACCTTC. Its translation is CSARDTGGEYGYTF.